These T cell receptor beta chains were read from a single sample in a study of T-cell memory formation after mild COVID-19. TCRdb ran MiXCR on the 5' RACE reads and lists one entry per CDR3 protein. The data hold some 130,000 distinct CDR3 sequences, with about 15% observed a single time. The source material was PBMCs or a T cell subset sorted from them (not recorded which). These receptor sequences come from an adult woman who had mild COVID-19 (a few samples of this study predate the infection). Cell type and time point are not known. Each CDR3 is given with its conserved first and last residue. Fields, in order: J gene, D gene, V gene, clone size, CDR3 protein, CDR3 DNA. A D gene is named only where the DNA matches it firmly. A row's size may be missing; if present it is once, few, many or a size class.

TRBJ2-1,TRBD2,TRBV7-9,NA,CASSSISGRAANEQFF,TGTGCCAGCAGCTCCATCAGCGGGAGGGCCGCCAATGAGCAGTTCTTC
TRBJ2-2,NA,TRBV24-1,NA,CATSLHQGGTGELFF,TGTGCCACCAGTCTCCATCAGGGGGGTACCGGGGAGCTGTTTTTT
TRBJ2-7,TRBD2,TRBV13,few,CASSIGTSGGAEEQYF,TGTGCCAGCAGCATCGGGACTAGCGGGGGGGCGGAAGAGCAGTACTTC
TRBJ1-2,NA,TRBV19,NA,CASRSRVVGYGYTF,TGTGCCAGCCGATCAAGGGTTGTCGGCTATGGCTACACCTTC
TRBJ2-3,TRBD1,TRBV20-1,few,CSASRSGQTPDTQYF,TGCAGTGCTAGTCGATCGGGACAGACCCCAGATACGCAGTATTTT
TRBJ2-2,NA,TRBV12-3/TRBV12-4,few,CASNFLGGELFF,TGTGCCAGCAACTTCCTGGGAGGGGAGCTGTTTTTT
TRBJ1-5,TRBD1,TRBV4-3,NA,CASSQDRVGEGAGWGHQPQHF,TGCGCCAGCAGCCAAGATAGGGTGGGAGAGGGGGCGGGATGGGGCCATCAGCCCCAGCATTTT
TRBJ2-1,TRBD1,TRBV12-3/TRBV12-4,NA,CASVGTGANNEQFF,TGTGCCAGCGTAGGGACAGGGGCTAACAATGAGCAGTTCTTC
TRBJ2-7,NA,TRBV6-5,NA,CASSYTQGRPIHEQYF,TGTGCCAGCAGTTACACACAGGGACGACCTATCCACGAGCAGTACTTC
TRBJ2-7,TRBD1,TRBV29-1,NA,CSVAAGTGGHEQYF,TGCAGCGTTGCCGCCGGGACAGGGGGTCACGAGCAGTACTTC
TRBJ2-3,NA,TRBV2,NA,CASSALPGSTDTQYF,TGTGCCAGCAGCGCCCTCCCGGGGAGCACAGATACGCAGTATTTT
TRBJ2-5,NA,TRBV7-8,few,CASSPIGRETQYF,TGTGCCAGCAGCCCTATAGGTCGTGAGACCCAGTACTTC
TRBJ1-2,NA,TRBV11-2,few,CASSWTTGHFYGYTF,TGTGCCAGCAGCTGGACCACAGGGCACTTCTATGGCTACACCTTC
TRBJ1-1,NA,TRBV6-5,few,CASGAGTEAFF,TGTGCCAGCGGCGCGGGGACTGAAGCTTTCTTT
TRBJ2-3,NA,TRBV9,NA,CASSVADTQYF,TGTGCCAGCAGCGTGGCAGATACGCAGTATTTT
TRBJ2-1,NA,TRBV7-2,NA,CASSYDPGYTEQFF,TGTGCCAGCAGCTACGACCCAGGGTATACTGAGCAGTTCTTC
TRBJ2-3,NA,TRBV9,few,CASSVLYTVGTDTQYF,TGTGCCAGCAGCGTCCTATACACGGTTGGTACAGATACGCAGTATTTT
TRBJ2-3,TRBD2,TRBV3-1,few,CASSQIRSGGHTQYF,TGTGCCAGCAGCCAAATTCGTAGCGGGGGGCATACGCAGTATTTT
TRBJ2-1,TRBD2,TRBV9,NA,CASSVYLAGAYNEQFF,TGTGCCAGCAGCGTATACTTAGCGGGGGCCTACAATGAGCAGTTCTTC
TRBJ2-7,TRBD1,TRBV6-2/TRBV6-3,NA,CASSYRDRETYYEQYF,TGTGCCAGCAGTTACCGGGACAGGGAGACCTACTACGAGCAGTACTTC
TRBJ1-5,NA,TRBV29-1,NA,CSVVPGGNQPQHF,TGCAGCGTTGTCCCAGGGGGCAATCAGCCCCAGCATTTT
TRBJ2-5,NA,TRBV4-2,few,CASSQGGDLQETQYF,TGTGCCAGCAGCCAAGGAGGCGACTTGCAAGAGACCCAGTACTTC
TRBJ2-1,NA,TRBV9,NA,CASSVAGSSEQFF,TGTGCCAGCAGCGTAGCGGGAAGCAGTGAGCAGTTCTTC
TRBJ2-2,NA,TRBV7-2,few,CASSLASANTGELFF,TGTGCCAGCAGCTTGGCTAGTGCCAACACCGGGGAGCTGTTTTTT
TRBJ2-1,TRBD2,TRBV24-1,NA,CATSDSGSGRTYNEQFF,TGTGCCACCAGTGATTCTGGTAGCGGGAGGACCTACAATGAGCAGTTCTTC
TRBJ2-7,NA,TRBV4-1,few,CASSQDFTYEQYF,TGCGCCAGCAGCCAAGATTTTACCTACGAGCAGTACTTC
TRBJ2-1,TRBD1,TRBV24-1,NA,CATSDSTGSGEQFF,TGTGCCACCAGTGATTCGACAGGGTCTGGGGAGCAGTTCTTC
TRBJ2-1,NA,TRBV4-1,NA,CASRDTASGNEQFF,TGCGCCAGCAGGGACACAGCCTCCGGCAATGAGCAGTTCTTC
TRBJ2-7,TRBD1,TRBV5-6,NA,CASSSPGQGVNYEQYF,TGTGCCAGCAGCTCACCGGGACAGGGGGTTAACTACGAGCAGTACTTC
TRBJ1-1,NA,TRBV5-6,many,CASSLVGGNTEAFF,TGTGCCAGCAGCTTGGTCGGAGGAAACACTGAAGCTTTCTTT
TRBJ1-1,NA,TRBV20-1,few,CSAVREPRTEAFF,TGCAGTGCTGTCAGGGAACCAAGGACTGAAGCTTTCTTT
TRBJ2-1,TRBD2,TRBV9,few,CASSALGLAGPVGFF,TGTGCCAGCAGCGCGCTCGGACTAGCGGGACCCGTCGGGTTCTTC
TRBJ2-3,TRBD2,TRBV2,NA,CASKPSGGTSGIDTQYF,TGTGCCAGCAAGCCTAGCGGGGGGACGAGTGGGATAGATACGCAGTATTTT
TRBJ2-2,NA,TRBV27,NA,CASSSTVNTGELFF,TGTGCCAGCAGTTCCACAGTGAACACCGGGGAGCTGTTTTTT
TRBJ2-3,NA,TRBV29-1,NA,CSVEHQGVAQYF,TGCAGCGTTGAACATCAGGGAGTGGCGCAGTATTTT
TRBJ1-5,NA,TRBV5-5,NA,CASSLEGMHQPQHF,TGTGCCAGCAGCTTGGAAGGGATGCATCAGCCCCAGCATTTT
TRBJ2-1,NA,TRBV12-3/TRBV12-4,NA,CASSVSPSAAYNEQFF,TGTGCCAGTTCAGTTTCCCCTAGCGCGGCCTACAATGAGCAGTTCTTC
TRBJ2-3,NA,TRBV7-2,few,CASSPAAGFTDTQYF,TGTGCCAGCAGCCCGGCAGCAGGGTTCACAGATACGCAGTATTTT
TRBJ2-2,NA,TRBV12-3/TRBV12-4,NA,CASSSTGPRVEAGELFF,TGTGCCAGCAGTTCTACCGGGCCACGGGTTGAAGCCGGGGAGCTGTTTTTT
TRBJ2-2,TRBD1,TRBV24-1,few,CATSEQGWTGELFF,TGTGCCACCAGTGAACAGGGGTGGACCGGGGAGCTGTTTTTT
TRBJ2-1,NA,TRBV6-2/TRBV6-3,few,CASTPHSGIDEQFF,TGTGCCAGCACTCCACATTCAGGGATCGATGAGCAGTTCTTC
TRBJ2-1,NA,TRBV7-9,NA,CASSLGGLGGRSEQFF,TGTGCCAGCAGCTTAGGAGGTCTAGGGGGAAGGAGTGAGCAGTTCTTC
TRBJ1-1,NA,TRBV7-2,few,CASSRDPAEAFF,TGTGCCAGCAGCAGAGACCCAGCCGAAGCTTTCTTT
TRBJ2-7,NA,TRBV14,NA,CASSLFTGLGTYEQYF,TGTGCCAGCAGCCTTTTTACAGGCTTGGGGACCTACGAGCAGTACTTC
TRBJ1-2,NA,TRBV7-9,many,CASSLAATEHYGYTF,TGTGCCAGCAGCTTAGCGGCGACAGAACACTATGGCTACACCTTC
TRBJ1-5,TRBD1,TRBV2,NA,CASSGQGSGNQPQHF,TGTGCCAGCAGTGGACAGGGGTCTGGCAATCAGCCCCAGCATTTT
TRBJ2-5,NA,TRBV2,NA,CASSGTLQETQYF,TGTGCCAGCAGCGGGACACTTCAAGAGACCCAGTACTTC
TRBJ2-5,NA,TRBV10-3,NA,CAISESGGQLQETQYF,TGTGCCATCAGTGAGTCAGGGGGGCAACTACAAGAGACCCAGTACTTC
TRBJ1-1,NA,TRBV5-1,few,CASSFGQRNTEAFF,TGCGCCAGCAGCTTCGGACAGAGGAACACTGAAGCTTTCTTT
TRBJ2-7,TRBD1,TRBV4-1,NA,CASSQPPGQKYEQYF,TGCGCCAGCAGCCAACCTCCGGGACAGAAATACGAGCAGTACTTC
TRBJ1-2,NA,TRBV12-3/TRBV12-4,NA,CASSNPGGQSYGYTF,TGTGCCAGCAGTAATCCGGGGGGCCAGTCCTATGGCTACACCTTC
TRBJ2-5,TRBD2,TRBV7-9,few,CASSPGTRAGAETQYF,TGTGCCAGCAGCCCAGGGACCCGAGCGGGAGCAGAGACCCAGTACTTC
TRBJ2-3,TRBD2,TRBV25-1,NA,CASSHDGRAGTRVVGGTDTQYF,TGTGCCAGCAGCCACGATGGACGAGCCGGGACTAGAGTCGTTGGGGGCACAGATACGCAGTATTTT
TRBJ2-1,NA,TRBV19,NA,CASSMGSPRNEQFF,TGTGCCAGTAGTATGGGCAGTCCTCGCAATGAGCAGTTCTTC
TRBJ1-2,TRBD1,TRBV20-1,NA,CSARDWDRDYGYTF,TGCAGTGCTAGAGATTGGGACAGGGACTATGGCTACACCTTC
TRBJ2-3,TRBD2,TRBV12-3/TRBV12-4,few,CASSPRVGGRLTDTQYF,TGTGCCAGCAGTCCCCGAGTGGGCGGGAGGTTGACAGATACGCAGTATTTT
TRBJ2-5,NA,TRBV7-6,NA,CVSSLARHGQTQYF,TGTGTCAGCAGCTTAGCGCGACACGGACAGACCCAGTACTTC
TRBJ2-3,NA,TRBV29-1,few,CSVIRADTQYF,TGCAGCGTTATAAGGGCGGATACGCAGTATTTT
TRBJ1-1,TRBD1,TRBV7-2,NA,CASSFRATGVNTEAFF,TGTGCCAGCAGCTTCCGGGCGACAGGGGTGAACACTGAAGCTTTCTTT
TRBJ2-3,NA,TRBV27,few,CASSLSAGVFRADTQYF,TGTGCCAGCAGTTTATCGGCAGGAGTCTTTCGGGCAGATACGCAGTATTTT